What follows describes a single TCR beta chain. The antigen is undetermined. Trimming pared 5 bases from V and 7 bases from J, leaving 8 bases between. CDR3 length equals 11 residues. Germline V gives CDR1 MNHEY, CDR2 SVGAGI. This sample is part of a study of shared clonotypes between healthy human individuals. Study overall: Each donor had three CD4 naive, three CD4 memory, two CD8 naive and one CD8 memory plate. The study's findings and limits: In general, naive subsets displayed greater estimated richness than memory subsets did.

The protocol was immunoSEQ multiplex PCR, while the TCRdb copy is restricted to in-frame clones and leaves out a portion. The top ten hold 0.36% of the sample, which has approximately 2.5 million clones, 93% seen once. The receptor was derived from a man aged 18-30 years in good health. Some clones in this sample may be carry-over from other donors' samples. The chain recombines TRBV6-5 with TRBJ1-1; TRBD1 might be the D (6 bases). What was sequenced was naive CD4+ T cells from PBMCs. The subset here: CD45RA+ positively selected. CDR3 nucleotides: TGTGCCAGCAGTGAGGACAGTGAAGCTTTCTTT. Encoded protein: CASSEDSEAFF.